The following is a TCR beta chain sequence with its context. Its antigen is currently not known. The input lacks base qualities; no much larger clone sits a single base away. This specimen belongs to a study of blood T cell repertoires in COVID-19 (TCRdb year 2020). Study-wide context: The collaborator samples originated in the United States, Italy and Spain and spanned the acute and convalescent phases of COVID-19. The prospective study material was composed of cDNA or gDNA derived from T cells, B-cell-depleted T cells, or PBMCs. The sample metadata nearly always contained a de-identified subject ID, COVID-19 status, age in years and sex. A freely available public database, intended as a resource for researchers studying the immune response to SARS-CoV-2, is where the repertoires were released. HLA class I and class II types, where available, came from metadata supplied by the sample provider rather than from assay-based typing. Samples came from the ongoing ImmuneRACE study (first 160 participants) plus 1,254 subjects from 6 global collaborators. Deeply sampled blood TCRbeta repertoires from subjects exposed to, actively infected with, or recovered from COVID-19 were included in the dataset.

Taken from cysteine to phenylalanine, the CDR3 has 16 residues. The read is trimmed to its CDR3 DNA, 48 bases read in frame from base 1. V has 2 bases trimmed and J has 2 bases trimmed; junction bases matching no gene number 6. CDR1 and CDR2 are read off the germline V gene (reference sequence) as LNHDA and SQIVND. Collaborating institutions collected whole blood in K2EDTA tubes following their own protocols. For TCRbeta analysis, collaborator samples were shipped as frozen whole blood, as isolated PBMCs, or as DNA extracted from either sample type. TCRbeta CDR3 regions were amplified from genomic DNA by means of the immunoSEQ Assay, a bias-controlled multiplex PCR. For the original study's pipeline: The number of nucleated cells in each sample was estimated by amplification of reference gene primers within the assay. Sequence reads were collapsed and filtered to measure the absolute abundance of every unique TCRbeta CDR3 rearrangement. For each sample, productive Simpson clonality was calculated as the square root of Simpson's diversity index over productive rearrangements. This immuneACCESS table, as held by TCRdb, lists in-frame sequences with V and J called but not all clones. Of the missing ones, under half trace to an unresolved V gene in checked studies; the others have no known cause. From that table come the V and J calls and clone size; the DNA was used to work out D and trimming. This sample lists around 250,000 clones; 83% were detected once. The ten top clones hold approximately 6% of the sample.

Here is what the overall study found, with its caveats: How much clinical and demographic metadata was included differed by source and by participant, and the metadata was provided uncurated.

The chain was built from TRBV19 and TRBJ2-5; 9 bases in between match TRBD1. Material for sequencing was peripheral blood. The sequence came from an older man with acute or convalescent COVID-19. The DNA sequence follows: TGTGCCAGTAGTATATCAGCACAGGGGGCGCAAGAGACCCAGTACTTC. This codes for CASSISAQGAQETQYF.